Listed below are T cell receptor beta chains from one sample, sequenced in a study of T cells in localized non-small cell lung cancer. Profiling relied on immunoSEQ multiplex PCR, and the TCRdb table lists in-frame clones only, not all of them. The sample shows tens of thousands of clones, approximately 80% of them seen only once. The material sequenced was peripheral blood, taken before any cancer treatment. These receptor sequences come from a female donor older than 55 with stage I lung adenocarcinoma. Both conserved end residues are part of each CDR3. Each record gives: V gene, J gene, clone size, D gene, CDR3 DNA, CDR3 protein. D genes are given only for firm matches. Clone size appears in some rows only: once, few, many, or a class for an expanded clone.

v_gene: TRBV7-3
j_gene: TRBJ1-2
abundance: -
d_gene: TRBD1
CDR3nt: TGTGCCAGCAGCTCCTACGGACAGGGGGACGGCTACACCTTC
CDR3aa: CASSSYGQGDGYTF

v_gene: TRBV29-1
j_gene: TRBJ1-4
abundance: -
d_gene: TRBD1
CDR3nt: TGCAGCGTTGAAGGTACAGGGGTTCGAAATGAAAAACTGTTTTTT
CDR3aa: CSVEGTGVRNEKLFF

v_gene: TRBV11-2
j_gene: TRBJ1-1
abundance: -
d_gene: -
CDR3nt: TGTGCCAGCAGCTTAGCGGTTCCTGAAGCTTTCTTT
CDR3aa: CASSLAVPEAFF

v_gene: TRBV28
j_gene: TRBJ1-5
abundance: -
d_gene: -
CDR3nt: TGTGCCAGCAGTTACAGGGCAGGGCTGGATCAGCCCCAGCATTTT
CDR3aa: CASSYRAGLDQPQHF

v_gene: TRBV11-2
j_gene: TRBJ2-7
abundance: -
d_gene: -
CDR3nt: TGTGCCAGCAGCTTAGGTGGGTTCGAGCAGTACTTC
CDR3aa: CASSLGGFEQYF

v_gene: TRBV27
j_gene: TRBJ2-1
abundance: many
d_gene: -
CDR3nt: TGTGCCAGCAGAACAGGGTACCTACAGAGGGAGCAGTTCTTC
CDR3aa: CASRTGYLQREQFF

v_gene: TRBV15
j_gene: TRBJ1-1
abundance: -
d_gene: -
CDR3nt: TGTGCCACCAGCAGAGAACCGGAGACTGAAGCTTTCTTT
CDR3aa: CATSREPETEAFF

v_gene: TRBV5-1
j_gene: TRBJ1-2
abundance: -
d_gene: -
CDR3nt: TGCGCCAGCAGCGGGGACGACTATGGCTACACCTTC
CDR3aa: CASSGDDYGYTF

v_gene: TRBV19
j_gene: TRBJ1-1
abundance: few
d_gene: -
CDR3nt: TGTGCCAGTAGTATTTTGGCGAACACTGAAGCTTTCTTT
CDR3aa: CASSILANTEAFF

v_gene: TRBV6-5
j_gene: TRBJ2-7
abundance: -
d_gene: TRBD1
CDR3nt: TGTGCCAGCAGCTGGGACAGGGGTTACGAGCAGTACTTC
CDR3aa: CASSWDRGYEQYF

v_gene: TRBV4-2
j_gene: TRBJ2-3
abundance: -
d_gene: -
CDR3nt: TGTGCCAGCAGCCGTAGCCGCCTTAGCACAGATACGCAGTATTTT
CDR3aa: CASSRSRLSTDTQYF

v_gene: TRBV10-3
j_gene: TRBJ2-3
abundance: -
d_gene: -
CDR3nt: TGTGCCATCAGAGCGCTTGGAGGCGCAGATACGCAGTATTTT
CDR3aa: CAIRALGGADTQYF

v_gene: TRBV6-5
j_gene: TRBJ1-2
abundance: -
d_gene: -
CDR3nt: TGTGCCAGCAGTTACCTTGGACTAGGTGGCTACACCTTC
CDR3aa: CASSYLGLGGYTF

v_gene: TRBV7-9
j_gene: TRBJ1-2
abundance: -
d_gene: -
CDR3nt: TGTGCCGGTTCTCACGGCGCTAACTATGGCTACACCTTC
CDR3aa: CAGSHGANYGYTF

v_gene: TRBV4-3
j_gene: TRBJ1-4
abundance: -
d_gene: TRBD1
CDR3nt: TGCGCCAGCAGCCAAGGGTGGACCGACAGGGGCGAAAAACTGTTTTTT
CDR3aa: CASSQGWTDRGEKLFF

v_gene: TRBV30
j_gene: TRBJ1-1
abundance: -
d_gene: -
CDR3nt: TGTGCCTGGAGTGTAACAGGGATGGGCACTGAAGCTTTCTTT
CDR3aa: CAWSVTGMGTEAFF

v_gene: TRBV27
j_gene: TRBJ1-4
abundance: -
d_gene: TRBD1
CDR3nt: TGTGCCAGCAACCGACAGGGGGCCGGGGAAAAACTGTTTTTT
CDR3aa: CASNRQGAGEKLFF

v_gene: TRBV2
j_gene: TRBJ1-1
abundance: -
d_gene: TRBD1
CDR3nt: TGTGCCAGCAGATCGACAGGGAGGGGGTCGAGGACTGAAGCTTTCTTT
CDR3aa: CASRSTGRGSRTEAFF

v_gene: TRBV29-1
j_gene: TRBJ1-4
abundance: -
d_gene: -
CDR3nt: TGCAGCGTTGCTTCCCCGCTCCTGACGGACGGGAGTGAAAAACTGTTTTTT
CDR3aa: CSVASPLLTDGSEKLFF

v_gene: TRBV7-2
j_gene: TRBJ2-3
abundance: -
d_gene: TRBD1
CDR3nt: TGTGCCAGCAGCTTACTGGTCCCAGGGGGCGCGAATACGCAGTATTTT
CDR3aa: CASSLLVPGGANTQYF

v_gene: TRBV6-5
j_gene: TRBJ1-5
abundance: -
d_gene: TRBD1
CDR3nt: TGTGCCACCACAGGGGTGGGTCAGCCCCAGCATTTT
CDR3aa: CATTGVGQPQHF

v_gene: TRBV6-1
j_gene: TRBJ2-3
abundance: -
d_gene: TRBD1
CDR3nt: TGTGCCAGCAGTGGACGACAGGGAAGCACAGATACGCAGTATTTT
CDR3aa: CASSGRQGSTDTQYF

v_gene: TRBV7-3
j_gene: TRBJ1-2
abundance: -
d_gene: -
CDR3nt: TGTGCCAGCAGCCCTAACGGGATTGATGGCTACACCTTC
CDR3aa: CASSPNGIDGYTF

v_gene: TRBV28
j_gene: TRBJ2-1
abundance: -
d_gene: TRBD2
CDR3nt: TGTGCCAGCAGTACCCAACTAGCGGGAAGGGCCTACAATGAGCAGTTCTTC
CDR3aa: CASSTQLAGRAYNEQFF

v_gene: TRBV28
j_gene: TRBJ1-4
abundance: once
d_gene: -
CDR3nt: TGTGCCACTCACGGGACGGATCAGTATGAAAAACTGTTTTTT
CDR3aa: CATHGTDQYEKLFF

v_gene: TRBV5-1
j_gene: TRBJ1-1
abundance: few
d_gene: -
CDR3nt: TGCGCCAGCAGCTTGGGAGGCGCCACGGGTGAAGCTTTCTTT
CDR3aa: CASSLGGATGEAFF

v_gene: TRBV7-2
j_gene: TRBJ1-2
abundance: -
d_gene: -
CDR3nt: TGTGCCAGCAGCGCTCATCTGGACAGTGGCTACACCTTC
CDR3aa: CASSAHLDSGYTF

v_gene: TRBV4-1
j_gene: TRBJ2-1
abundance: -
d_gene: TRBD1
CDR3nt: TGCGCCAGCAGCCTCCGGGACAGGGGGCTTAATGAGCAGTTCTTC
CDR3aa: CASSLRDRGLNEQFF

v_gene: TRBV9
j_gene: TRBJ2-1
abundance: -
d_gene: TRBD2
CDR3nt: TGTGCCAGCAGCGCCGGGGGGGCCGTATACAATGAGCAGTTCTTC
CDR3aa: CASSAGGAVYNEQFF

v_gene: TRBV7-2
j_gene: TRBJ2-7
abundance: -
d_gene: TRBD2
CDR3nt: TGTGCCAGCAGCCTCCGGACTAGCGTCGAGCAGTACTTC
CDR3aa: CASSLRTSVEQYF

v_gene: TRBV2
j_gene: TRBJ2-3
abundance: -
d_gene: TRBD1
CDR3nt: TGTGCCAGCGAGGGGGCTCTAACAGATACGCAGTATTTT
CDR3aa: CASEGALTDTQYF

v_gene: TRBV5-6
j_gene: TRBJ1-2
abundance: -
d_gene: -
CDR3nt: TGTGCCAGCAGCTTATCGACGGCTAACTATGGCTACACCTTC
CDR3aa: CASSLSTANYGYTF

v_gene: TRBV5-4
j_gene: TRBJ2-7
abundance: -
d_gene: TRBD1
CDR3nt: TGTGCCAGCAGCGGAGGGGACAGGGACTACGAGCAGTACTTC
CDR3aa: CASSGGDRDYEQYF

v_gene: TRBV11-3
j_gene: TRBJ1-1
abundance: -
d_gene: -
CDR3nt: TGTGCCAGCAGCCCCGACGGTCGTGGGACTGAAGCTTTCTTT
CDR3aa: CASSPDGRGTEAFF

v_gene: TRBV7-2
j_gene: TRBJ1-1
abundance: -
d_gene: TRBD1
CDR3nt: TGTGCCAGCAAGGGACAGGGACGAGATGAAGCTTTCTTT
CDR3aa: CASKGQGRDEAFF

v_gene: TRBV19
j_gene: TRBJ1-4
abundance: -
d_gene: -
CDR3nt: TGTGCCAGTAACCTTAGACCTGCAACTAATGAAAAACTGTTTTTT
CDR3aa: CASNLRPATNEKLFF

v_gene: TRBV10-2
j_gene: TRBJ2-7
abundance: -
d_gene: -
CDR3nt: TGCGCCAGCAGTGGAGGGGCGGGGAATAGGAGATCCTACGAGCAGTACTTC
CDR3aa: CASSGGAGNRRSYEQYF

v_gene: TRBV6-5
j_gene: TRBJ2-6
abundance: few
d_gene: -
CDR3nt: TGTGCCAGCAGTCGTTCCGCAGCTGGGGCCAACGTCCTGACTTTC
CDR3aa: CASSRSAAGANVLTF

v_gene: TRBV7-2
j_gene: TRBJ1-1
abundance: once
d_gene: TRBD1
CDR3nt: TGTGCCAGCAGCTTAGCGAGAGGACAGGGGTTAAGAGGTGGTGAAGCTTTCTTT
CDR3aa: CASSLARGQGLRGGEAFF

v_gene: TRBV11-2
j_gene: TRBJ1-4
abundance: -
d_gene: -
CDR3nt: TGTGCCAGCAGCTTACTCGGCGGAAAACTGTTTTTT
CDR3aa: CASSLLGGKLFF

v_gene: TRBV9
j_gene: TRBJ1-2
abundance: -
d_gene: -
CDR3nt: TGTGCCAGCAGCGTAGGCCCAGAGCCCTATGGCTACACCTTC
CDR3aa: CASSVGPEPYGYTF

v_gene: TRBV7-3
j_gene: TRBJ2-5
abundance: -
d_gene: -
CDR3nt: TGTGCCAGCAGCCCCCCCCGGGGGACCCAGTACTTC
CDR3aa: CASSPPRGTQYF

v_gene: TRBV29-1
j_gene: TRBJ1-4
abundance: -
d_gene: -
CDR3nt: TGCAGCGTTGAAGACGGGTTTAATGAAAAACTGTTTTTT
CDR3aa: CSVEDGFNEKLFF

v_gene: TRBV7-9
j_gene: TRBJ1-4
abundance: few
d_gene: -
CDR3nt: TGTGCCAGCAGCGCGAGAGCTGGCGAGACTAATGAAAAACTGTTTTTT
CDR3aa: CASSARAGETNEKLFF

v_gene: TRBV15
j_gene: TRBJ1-4
abundance: -
d_gene: -
CDR3nt: TGTGCCACCAGCAAAGGACAGATGGGGACGGAGGGGAAACTGTTTTTT
CDR3aa: CATSKGQMGTEGKLFF

v_gene: TRBV28
j_gene: TRBJ1-2
abundance: -
d_gene: -
CDR3nt: TGTGCCAGCTCCACGGCCGGGGCTAACTATGGCTACACCTTC
CDR3aa: CASSTAGANYGYTF

v_gene: TRBV28
j_gene: TRBJ2-5
abundance: -
d_gene: -
CDR3nt: TGTGCCAGCAGTCTAATCAGGGTACCCCAGGAGACCCAGTACTTC
CDR3aa: CASSLIRVPQETQYF

v_gene: TRBV4-3
j_gene: TRBJ1-4
abundance: -
d_gene: -
CDR3nt: TGCGCCAGCAGCCAAGAGTGGGGGGCAGGGGTAACTAATGAAAAACTGTTTTTT
CDR3aa: CASSQEWGAGVTNEKLFF

v_gene: TRBV28
j_gene: TRBJ2-3
abundance: -
d_gene: -
CDR3nt: TGTGCCAGCAGTTTCTCGGACCAACTAAACACAGATACGCAGTATTTT
CDR3aa: CASSFSDQLNTDTQYF

v_gene: TRBV4-2
j_gene: TRBJ1-1
abundance: -
d_gene: TRBD1
CDR3nt: TGTGCCAGCAGCCAAGCGGGACAGGGGGCCAGTCGGCCGACTGAAGCTTTCTTT
CDR3aa: CASSQAGQGASRPTEAFF

v_gene: TRBV30
j_gene: TRBJ1-6
abundance: few
d_gene: -
CDR3nt: TGTGCCTGGAGTGTACCCCTGGCGGGATTTCATTCACCCCTCCACTTT
CDR3aa: CAWSVPLAGFHSPLHF

v_gene: TRBV12-5
j_gene: TRBJ2-3
abundance: -
d_gene: TRBD2
CDR3nt: TGTGCTAGTGCACCGGGACTAGGCGATACGCAGTATTTT
CDR3aa: CASAPGLGDTQYF

v_gene: TRBV4-3
j_gene: TRBJ2-3
abundance: -
d_gene: TRBD1
CDR3nt: TGCGCCAGCAGCCAAGAGGTCGGGACAGGAGGATTCACAGATACGCAGTATTTT
CDR3aa: CASSQEVGTGGFTDTQYF

v_gene: TRBV15
j_gene: TRBJ1-1
abundance: -
d_gene: -
CDR3nt: TGTGCCACCAGCAGAGATCGGCTAAAAGTTTTCTTT
CDR3aa: CATSRDRLKVFF

v_gene: TRBV6-5
j_gene: TRBJ2-7
abundance: -
d_gene: -
CDR3nt: TGTGCCAGCAGTTACGGACCCTCAACCTACGAGCAGTACTTC
CDR3aa: CASSYGPSTYEQYF

v_gene: TRBV28
j_gene: TRBJ1-4
abundance: -
d_gene: TRBD1
CDR3nt: TGTGCCAGCCGGGACAGGCGGGAAAAACTGTTTTTT
CDR3aa: CASRDRREKLFF

v_gene: TRBV5-4
j_gene: TRBJ2-1
abundance: -
d_gene: TRBD2
CDR3nt: TGTGCCAGCAGCTTGGGACTAGCGGGACCGCAGTTCTTC
CDR3aa: CASSLGLAGPQFF

v_gene: TRBV5-1
j_gene: TRBJ1-1
abundance: -
d_gene: TRBD1
CDR3nt: TGCGCCAGCAGGCGGACAGGGGCTATCACTGAAGCTTTCTTT
CDR3aa: CASRRTGAITEAFF

v_gene: TRBV7-2
j_gene: TRBJ2-1
abundance: -
d_gene: TRBD2
CDR3nt: TGTGCCAGCAGCCTGAGCGGGGGGGCTCACAATGAGCAGTTCTTC
CDR3aa: CASSLSGGAHNEQFF